This T cell receptor beta chain originates from a study of patients and donors after allogeneic stem cell transplantation. This clonotype was picked up a small number of times. The V and J ends lost 1 base and 0 bases, in that order; junction bases with no gene match: 8. The CDR3 runs to 19 residues. Germline lookup yields CDR1 MNHEY and CDR2 SMNVEV (reference sequence). In TCRdb, the RT-PCR reads were re-called with MiXCR into one record per CDR3 protein. Of more than 850,000 distinct CDR3 sequences listed, roughly 18% are singletons. Sequencing was carried out using blood, either unsorted or a sorted T cell fraction (not recorded which). This clonotype originated in a human donor who was either an allogeneic HSCT recipient or a stem cell or donor lymphocyte infusion donor (not recorded which). It is not recorded whose cells these are; they may come from a transplant donor. The chain uses TRBV27 and TRBJ2-1; 11 nucleotides align to TRBD2. The CDR3 is CASSLFSSGGLLSYNEQFF. The CDR3 nucleotides are TGTGCCAGCAGTTTATTCTCTAGCGGGGGGTTACTCTCCTACAATGAGCAGTTCTTC.